The source of this T cell receptor (beta chain) is a study of cytomegalovirus exposure and HLA in healthy donors. CDR1 and CDR2 from the germline V gene are MRHNA and SNTAGT. V was cut by 9 bases and J by 10 bases, with 22 bases left in between. CDR3 length: 14 amino acids. Donors consisted of healthy bone marrow donors. This clone was counted a single time. In the PCR, 60 Vbeta and 13 Jbeta primers were used. Sequencing was performed with immunoSEQ multiplex PCR; in TCRdb, only in-frame clones are kept and a portion is missing. Of 270,000 or so clones listed, just over 85% are singletons. Sample: PBMCs. This receptor was identified in a man in his forties in good health and CMV-seropositive. V gene TRBV6-4 combines with J gene TRBJ2-1; perhaps TRBD2 as D (5 bases). The CDR3 loop is CASQPRAGSREQFF. The CDR3 coding sequence is TGTGCCAGTCAACCGCGGGCCGGTTCTAGGGAGCAGTTCTTC.